Detailed here is one TCR beta chain. These data are taken from a study of identical twins. A single record per CDR3 protein comes from TCRdb applying MiXCR to the 5' RACE reads. The sample includes about 730,000 distinct CDR3 sequences, approximately 22% of them seen just once. Germline V gene data show CDR1 as SGHDN and CDR2 as FVKESK. The CDR3 sequence is 14 residues long. The V and J ends lost 8 bases and 1 base, in that order; junction bases with no gene match: 6. The same sample was also used in a study of T cells expressing NK-cell markers. Turning to that study: In several donors, dominant clonotypes made up about 28.3-60.1% of CD3+CD56-NKG2C+ cells.

Specimen: PBMCs. This chain connects TRBV14 to TRBJ2-7; 9 bases agree with TRBD2. The sequence came from a woman aged 18-30 years in good health. The CDR3 loop is CASRSSGVSYEQYF. CDR3 nucleotide sequence: TGTGCCAGCCGGTCTAGCGGGGTTTCCTACGAGCAGTACTTC.